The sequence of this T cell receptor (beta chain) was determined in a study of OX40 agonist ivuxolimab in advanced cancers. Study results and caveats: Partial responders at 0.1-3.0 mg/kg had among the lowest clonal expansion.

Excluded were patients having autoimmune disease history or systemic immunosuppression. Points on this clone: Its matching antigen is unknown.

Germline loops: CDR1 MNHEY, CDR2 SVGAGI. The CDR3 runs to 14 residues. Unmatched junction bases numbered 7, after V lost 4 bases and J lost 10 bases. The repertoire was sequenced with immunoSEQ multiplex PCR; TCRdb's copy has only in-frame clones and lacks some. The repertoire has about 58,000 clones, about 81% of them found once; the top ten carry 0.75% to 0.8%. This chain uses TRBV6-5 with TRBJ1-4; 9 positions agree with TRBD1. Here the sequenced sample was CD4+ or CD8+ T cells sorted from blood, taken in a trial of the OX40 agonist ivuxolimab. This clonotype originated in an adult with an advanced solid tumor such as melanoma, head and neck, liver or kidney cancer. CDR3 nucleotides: TGTGCCAGCAGTTTGGACAGGGGAGAAGGAAAACTGTTTTTT. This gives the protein CASSLDRGEGKLFF.